Shown below are 5 T cell receptor beta chains from a single sample sequenced in a study of early T cells in non-severe SARS-CoV-2 infection (dated by TCRdb to about 2021). Libraries came from 5' RACE. Sequencing used a NextSeq 500. TCRdb trimmed public reads at Q25 via fastp, called clones via MiXCR and kept in-frame beta chains. Each CDR3 protein appears once, grouped with its most common genes and DNA. Recorded for this sample are fewer than 80,000 distinct CDR3 sequences; 9.5% to 15% of them occurred a single time. The ten largest clones add up to approximately 1.1% of the sample. Sequencing was performed on whole blood, taken at baseline. The source is an adult who was a healthcare worker with PCR-confirmed SARS-CoV-2 infection or an uninfected control (not recorded which). The donor label of this sample is uncertain.

This clonotype has at least ten counts. The chain carries TRBV28 and TRBJ2-5, with unresolved D. V lost 8 bases, J lost 0 bases, and 4 bases lay in between. Looked up from germline, CDR1 is MDHEN and CDR2 is SYDVKM. There are 11 residues in the CDR3. CDR3 amino acids: CASGNQETQYF. The CDR3 DNA follows: TGTGCCAGCGGAAACCAAGAGACCCAGTACTTC. The complete variable domain, with remaining parts taken from reference TRBV28 and TRBJ2-5, reads DVKVTQSSRYLVKRTGEKVFLECVQDMDHENMFWYRQDPGLGLRLIYFSYDVKMKEKGDIPEGYSVSREKKERFSLILESASTNQTSMYLCASGNQETQYFGPGTRLLVL.

The rearrangement uses TRBV7-2 and TRBJ2-3, with 8 bases fitting TRBD2. CDR3 length: 16 residues. Germline CDR1 and CDR2: SGHTA and FQGNSA. Trimming took 1 base from V and 1 from J; bases not matched to a gene: 4. The CDR3 spells CASSLDDSGGTDTQYF. Written as DNA, the CDR3 is TGTGCCAGCAGCTTAGACGATAGCGGGGGCACAGATACGCAGTATTTT.

This clonotype was picked up a small number of times. V gene TRBV10-3 combines with J gene TRBJ2-1; D could derive from TRBD1 or TRBD2 (5 bases each). This CDR3 region has 11 residues. V was pared by 10 bases and J by 10 bases, with 14 bases between. Per germline, CDR1 ENHRY and CDR2 SYGVKD. The CDR3 spells CATARGEEQFF. The DNA for the CDR3 is TGTGCCACCGCAAGAGGGGAGGAGCAGTTCTTC.

This clonotype was observed a few times. The chain uses TRBV29-1 and TRBJ2-7, with 7 bases fitting TRBD2. Germline V lookup: CDR1 SQVTM, CDR2 ANQGSEA. CDR3 length: 12 amino acids. V dropped 4 bases and J dropped 5; count of bases not matched to a gene: 5. This CDR3 is CSVGEGRDEQYV. Written as DNA, the CDR3 is TGCAGCGTTGGGGAGGGGAGGGACGAGCAGTACGTC.

This clonotype was counted at least ten times. CDR3: CASSQGQGGSPLHF. The CDR3 DNA follows: TGTGCCAGCAGCCAAGGCCAGGGAGGATCACCCCTCCACTTT. The rearrangement links TRBV3-1 to TRBJ1-6, with TRBD1 as a possible D gene (5 bases). The CDR3 is made up of 14 amino acids. The germline V gene has CDR1 LGHDT and CDR2 YNNKEL (reference sequence). Between the trimmed V and J ends, which lost 1 base and 10 bases, there was a span of 11 bases.